The T cell receptor (beta chain) described here comes from a study of CD8+ T cells in alopecia areata. The study, taken as a whole, reports: Resident alphabeta T cells of normal skin are also sequenced in scalp samples. In patients, TCRs were shared less clearly than in mice, and HLA may possibly be involved.

Trimming pared 4 bases from V and 6 bases from J, leaving 13 bases between. This CDR3 spans 13 amino acids. CDR1 SGHTA and CDR2 FQGNSA come from the germline V gene. Regarding this clone: The antigen remains unidentified.

RNA extraction was followed by reverse transcription into cDNA, which acted as the sequencing template. Repertoires were generated with immunoSEQ multiplex PCR, while TCRdb's copy carries only in-frame clones and drops some. Here the sample spans tens of thousands of clones, 45% to 60% being singletons. CD4+ and CD8+ T cells were sorted from PBMCs. The chain employs TRBV7-2 and TRBJ2-7; D might be TRBD1 (6 bases). This TCR came from a human donor with alopecia areata. Sequencing was performed on NKG2D-high CD8+ T cells sorted from blood. The CDR3 DNA sequence: TGTGCCAGCAGCTACGGACAGCCCGGCGAGCAGTACTTC. This translates into CASSYGQPGEQYF.